The T cell receptor (beta chain) under discussion was sequenced for a study of OX40 agonist ivuxolimab in advanced cancers. Study observations and caveats: Relative to CD4+, CD8+ T cells held more expanded clones on average.

Method: immunoSEQ multiplex PCR; TCRdb's copy keeps in-frame clones and lacks some. The sample consists of 65,000 to 95,000 clones, about 91% of them appearing once. This clone was seen a single time. What it binds is not known. Germline CDR1 reads SNHLY; CDR2 reads FYNNEI. This CDR3 has 11 amino acids. The trim removed 9 bases at V and 7 bases at J, leaving 4 bases unmatched. The chain employs TRBV2 and TRBJ1-2, with TRBD1 identical over 8 bases. The source material was CD4+ or CD8+ T cells sorted from blood, sampled in a trial of the OX40 agonist ivuxolimab. This TCR came from an adult with an advanced solid tumor such as melanoma, head and neck, liver or kidney cancer. In DNA form, the CDR3 reads TGTGCCAGGACAGGGGAGAGTGGCTACACCTTC. Protein sequence: CARTGESGYTF. The variable domain in full, completed from reference TRBV2 and TRBJ1-2, reads EPEVTQTPSHQVTQMGQEVILRCVPISNHLYFYWYRQILGQKVEFLVSFYNNEISEKSEIFDDQFSVERPDGSNFTLKIRSTKLEDSAMYFCARTGESGYTFGSGTRLTVV.